The 26 T cell receptor beta chains given below trace back to one sample, sequenced in a study of CD4 and CD8 cells across lung adenocarcinoma regions. TCRdb reanalysed the PCR reads using MiXCR and keeps one entry per CDR3 protein. The data hold under 25,000 distinct CDR3 sequences, with 52% observed a single time. Sequencing used CD4+ T cells from the center of a lung tumor. Receptors originate from a male donor with lung adenocarcinoma. The CD4 and CD8 labels of this study may be unreliable.

This clonotype was seen ten or more times. CDR3 sequence (DNA): TGTGCCAGCAGCCCCCACAAATGGGACAGGGTCACAGATACGCAGTATTTT. Translated, it gives CASSPHKWDRVTDTQYF. The V gene is TRBV7-2, the J gene TRBJ2-3; 9 nucleotides agree with TRBD1. CDR3 length: 17 residues. The germline V gene has CDR1 SGHTA and CDR2 FQGNSA. The ends lost 5 bases at V and 2 bases at J; junction bases unmatched: 11.

To note about this clonotype: An end of the junction differs from the germline gene, which may be a read error. This chain connects TRBV6-1 to TRBJ2-4, with TRBD2 as a possible D gene (6 bases). The J call may be incorrect, as the DNA end agrees better with TRBJ2-5. The CDR3 is 19 amino acids. Looked up from germline, CDR1 is MNHNS and CDR2 is SASEGT. The CDR3 DNA reads as TGTGCCAGCAGTGAATTCGCGGGGAGGTGGAGCTGTGACCAAAAGACCCAGTACTTC. This sequence encodes CASSEFAGRWSCDQKTQYF.

The chain combines TRBV5-4 with TRBJ2-1; 7 nucleotides match TRBD2. CDR1 is SGHNT and CDR2 is YYREEE in the germline V gene (reference sequence). With V trimmed by 4 bases and J by 4 bases, 11 bases remained unmatched. The CDR3 consists of 16 residues. The CDR3 spells CASSLQAGFLYNEQFF. In nucleotides, the CDR3 is TGTGCCAGCAGCCTACAAGCGGGATTCTTATACAATGAGCAGTTCTTC.

Only a few counts were recorded for this clonotype. The chain carries TRBV7-2 and TRBJ2-5, with D possibly matching TRBD1 (6 bases). The V end was cut by 3 bases, the J end by 5 bases, with 16 bases between. The CDR3 is 15 amino acids. Germline V CDR1 and CDR2: SGHTA, FQGNSA. The CDR3 nucleotides read TGTGCCAGCAGCTTTTGGGCAGGGGTAGGCGAGACCCAGTACTTC. Its protein is CASSFWAGVGETQYF.

This clonotype was detected only once. The J gene is TRBJ2-5, the V gene TRBV27; TRBD2 matches 7 bases. The assigned J gene may be wrong: the sequence end matches TRBJ2-3 better. The CDR3 spans 14 residues. Germline CDR1 and CDR2: MNHEY and SMNVEV (reference sequence). CDR3 amino acids: CAGSGGGGAETQYF. In nucleotides, the CDR3 is TGTGCGGGCAGTGGCGGGGGTGGCGCAGAGACCCAGTATTTT.

This clonotype appeared many times. V gene TRBV4-1 combines with J gene TRBJ2-1, with D tentatively TRBD1 (7 bases). The CDR3 is 15 amino acids. CDR1 and CDR2 from the germline V gene are MGHRA and YSYEKL. Trimming stripped 4 bases from V and 3 bases from J, with 13 bases between. The CDR3 sequence is CASSPGDRNYNEQFF. Here the CDR3 DNA reads TGCGCCAGCAGCCCGGGGGACAGAAACTACAATGAGCAGTTCTTC.

V usage is TRBV10-3 and J usage is TRBJ2-1, with TRBD2 identical over 13 bases. Germline values: CDR1 ENHRY, CDR2 SYGVKD. The CDR3 contains 16 residues. With V trimmed by 10 bases and J by 10 bases, 16 bases remained unmatched. CDR3 in amino acids: CATQSATSGRVYEQFF. CDR3 nucleotide sequence: TGTGCCACTCAGTCGGCTACTAGCGGGAGGGTTTACGAGCAGTTCTTC.

This clonotype was detected a few times. This chain links TRBV27 with TRBJ2-1; 12 bases align to TRBD2. CDR3 size: 14 residues. J gave up 7 bases and V 6 bases, and 4 bases lay outside the gene matches. Germline V gives CDR1 MNHEY, CDR2 SMNVEV (reference sequence). Written as DNA, the CDR3 is TGTGCCAGCAGACTAGCGGGAGGTGTAAATGAGCAGTTCTTC. This codes for CASRLAGGVNEQFF.

At least ten counts were recorded for this clonotype. The chain recombines TRBV6-1 with TRBJ2-5; D is ambiguous. Germline assignment: CDR1 MNHNS and CDR2 SASEGT. The V end lost 11 bases, the J end lost 0 bases, and 10 bases lay between the germline ends. The CDR3 sequence is 12 residues long. Written as DNA, the CDR3 is TGTGCCTCCTCCCTATACCAAGAGACCCAGTACTTC. This encodes CASSLYQETQYF.

The rearrangement uses TRBV14 and TRBJ2-5, with 8 positions matching TRBD2. Germline trimming cut 2 bases from V and 2 bases from J; bases unmatched to any gene: 4. CDR1 and CDR2 from the germline V gene are SGHDN and FVKESK. This CDR3 has 15 amino acids. This CDR3 reads CASSQHSGTQETQYF. CDR3 nucleotide sequence: TGTGCCAGCAGCCAACATAGCGGGACGCAAGAGACCCAGTACTTC.

The J gene is TRBJ2-3, the V gene TRBV12-3 or TRBV12-4; 8 positions agree with TRBD1. This CDR3 contains 15 residues. The V gene end was trimmed by 3 bases and the J gene end by 4 bases; junction bases not matched to a gene: 6. CDR3 DNA: TGTGCCAGCAGTTTTCGCACAGGGGGTTCAGATACGCAGTATTTT. Translation: CASSFRTGGSDTQYF.

Ten or more counts support this clonotype. The chain has TRBV6-6 and TRBJ2-5, with 14 bases matching TRBD2. The V gene's germline CDR1 is MNHNY and CDR2 SVGAGI (reference sequence). Trimming at V came to 6 bases and at J to 3 bases, leaving 3 bases not matched to a gene. The CDR3 length is 15 residues. The CDR3 sequence: CASSGTSGREETQYF. CDR3 DNA sequence: TGTGCCAGCAGCGGGACTAGCGGGAGAGAAGAGACCCAGTACTTC.

This clonotype rates as medium-sized. The rearrangement joins TRBV10-1 to TRBJ2-1; possible D gene TRBD1, 5 bases. The last part of the DNA fits TRBJ2-7 better; the J call may be wrong. This CDR3 comprises 17 residues. Germline lookup yields CDR1 WNHNN and CDR2 SYGVQD (reference sequence). CDR3 in amino acids: CASSGAGPIPSSYEQYF. The CDR3 nucleotides are TGCGCCAGCAGTGGGGCAGGGCCCATCCCATCATCCTACGAGCAGTACTTC.

The J gene is TRBJ2-3, the V gene TRBV6-1; D is perhaps TRBD2 (6 bases). Deletions cut 6 bases from V and 12 bases from J, with 28 bases between. Germline CDR1 is MNHNS and CDR2 is SASEGT. The CDR3 sequence is 16 residues long. The CDR3 protein is CASRPKSGSSTDIQYF. Written as DNA, the CDR3 is TGTGCCAGCAGGCCCAAGAGCGGGTCTAGCACAGACATTCAGTATTTT.

The chain uses TRBV6-1 and TRBJ2-4, with TRBD2 as a possible D gene (6 bases). The CDR3 has 15 residues. Trimming stripped 3 bases from V and 13 bases from J, with 22 bases between. Germline CDR1 reads MNHNS; CDR2 reads SASEGT. The CDR3 DNA follows: TGTGCCAGCAGTGAGGAGGGAACGGCCAAAAACACCCAGTACTTC. Translation: CASSEEGTAKNTQYF.

The rearrangement uses TRBV19 and TRBJ2-1; a possible D gene is TRBD2 (5 bases). Deletions cut 6 bases from V and 9 bases from J, with 12 bases between. Per the germline V gene, CDR1 is LNHDA and CDR2 is SQIVND (reference sequence). This CDR3 has 12 residues. CDR3 sequence reads: CASRPFGGEQFF. CDR3 in DNA: TGTGCCAGTAGACCCTTCGGAGGTGAGCAGTTCTTC.

This chain joins TRBV7-2 and TRBJ2-1; the D gene is possibly TRBD1 (7 bases). TRBJ2-7 explains the end of the DNA better; the J call may be wrong. CDR1 is SGHTA, CDR2 FQGNSA, per germline. The CDR3 runs to 15 residues. The CDR3 coding sequence is TGTGCCAGCAACACCGGCCTTCTGGAGGGGGCGAAGCAGTACTTC. Amino acid sequence: CASNTGLLEGAKQYF.

About this clonotype: Its ends do not fully match the called genes, so a read error is possible. CDR3: CARGEGSGDQDTQYF. CDR3 in DNA: TGTGCCAGGGGTGAAGGTAGCGGGGACCAAGATACCCAGTACTTC. This rearrangement joins TRBV6-1 to TRBJ2-5; 8 bases are a match to TRBD2. The germline V gene has CDR1 MNHNS and CDR2 SASEGT. This CDR3 has 15 amino acids.

To note about this clonotype: At one end the junction does not follow the germline gene, possibly because of a read error. The chain recombines TRBV6-1 with TRBJ2-3; the D is unclear. CDR1 MNHNS and CDR2 SASEGT come from the germline V gene. The CDR3 has 15 residues. DNA of the CDR3: TGTGCCCGCGGCCTCCAGGCTGTGATCACAGAGACGCAGTTTTTT. Residues: CARGLQAVITETQFF.

Remarks on this clonotype: One junction end does not reproduce the germline sequence, and a read error may be involved. This rearrangement joins TRBV10-1 to TRBJ2-3; D gene ambiguous. CDR3 length equals 13 residues. Per the germline V gene, CDR1 is WNHNN and CDR2 is SYGVQD (reference sequence). CDR3 region: CASSEAAKNIQYF. The CDR3 nucleotides are TGCGCCAGCAGTGAGGCGGCCAAAAATATTCAGTATTTC.

The chain has TRBV11-3 and TRBJ2-5; no reliable D call. The J call may be incorrect, as the DNA end agrees better with TRBJ2-7. The CDR3 length is 17 residues. Germline CDR1 and CDR2: SGHNT and YENEEA. The CDR3, as DNA: TGTGCCAGCAGCTTAGACTCGTTACCGGTTCCTCAATACGAGCAGTACTTC. Translating it yields CASSLDSLPVPQYEQYF.

The chain couples TRBV7-8 to TRBJ2-5, with 9 bases fitting TRBD2. This CDR3 comprises 17 residues. Germline loops: CDR1 SGHVS, CDR2 FQNEAQ. V lost 1 base, J lost 11 bases, and 17 bases stayed unmatched. Here the CDR3 reads CASSLGGSGSSYNEQYF. In nucleotides, the CDR3 is TGTGCCAGCAGCTTAGGGGGTAGCGGGAGTTCATACAATGAGCAGTACTTC.

The chain recombines TRBV3-1 with TRBJ2-1, with TRBD2 identical over 8 bases. This CDR3 is built from 16 residues. With 4 bases clipped from V and 3 bases from J, the junction kept 8 bases outside the gene matches. Germline CDR1 is LGHDT and CDR2 is YNNKEL (reference sequence). The CDR3 loop is CASSPTTSGLYNEQFF. The CDR3 region has the DNA TGTGCCAGCAGCCCAACAACTAGCGGCCTCTACAATGAGCAGTTCTTC.

DNA for the CDR3: TGTGCCAGCAGGGGTGGAGCGGGGGCCAACTCCTACAATGAGCAGTTCTTC. It translates to CASRGGAGANSYNEQFF. J is TRBJ2-4 and V is TRBV6-1; 8 positions match TRBD2. The tail of the sequence fits TRBJ2-1 better, so the J call may be wrong. CDR3 length equals 17 residues. Germline V gene lookup returns CDR1 MNHNS and CDR2 SASEGT.

By sample share, this clonotype is medium-sized. This rearrangement joins TRBV27 to TRBJ2-3, with D hard to call. CDR3 length: 13 residues. The ends were cut back, 4 bases at V and 6 bases at J, with 11 bases in the middle. CDR1 is MNHEY, CDR2 SMNVEV, per germline (reference sequence). CDR3 in amino acids: CASSSEVRDTQYF. CDR3 DNA sequence: TGTGCCAGCAGTTCAGAGGTGAGGGATACGCAGTATTTT.

This clonotype was seen a few times. The chain has TRBV6-1 and TRBJ2-4; D not resolved. With 2 bases removed from V and 13 bases from J, the gap between germline ends came to 18 bases. The CDR3 is 14 amino acids. CDR1 and CDR2 (germline): MNHNS, SASEGT. Here the CDR3 DNA reads TGTGCCAGCAGTGAACGTGTCGCCGGCAATGAGCAGTACTTC. The encoded protein is CASSERVAGNEQYF.